Listed here are 9 T cell receptor beta chains from one sample, sequenced in a study of regulatory T cells in long-lasting Graves disease. Both iRepertoire HTBI primers and Arm-PCR of CDR3 regions were used to build the TCR beta libraries. TCRdb re-analysed the multiplex PCR reads in MiXCR, keeping a single row per CDR3 protein. The data contain 400,000 to 450,000 distinct CDR3 sequences, less than 20% of them seen just once; the ten biggest clones take up about 11%. Described time point: newly diagnosed GD, antithyroid drugs for less than 3 months. Making the TCR library involved RNA that had been extracted from PBMCs. This sample also appeared in a second study, on T cells in Graves' hyperthyroidism and ophthalmopathy.

The sequences come from peripheral blood mononuclear cells (PBMCs), collected at new diagnosis, from a patient treated with antithyroid drugs. The receptors originated from a woman in her twenties or thirties with Graves disease.

The gene calls are TRBV14 and TRBJ2-7; 10 bases fit TRBD1. J gave up 3 bases and V 5 bases, and 10 bases lay outside the gene matches. The CDR3 loop spans 16 amino acids. CDR1 SGHDN and CDR2 FVKESK come from the germline V gene. The DNA of the CDR3 is TGTGCCAGCAGCTACAGGCGGGACAGGGGATACTACGAGCAGTACTTC. Translated, it gives CASSYRRDRGYYEQYF.

The sample holds many counts of this clonotype. This sequence joins TRBV5-1 and TRBJ2-3, with 11 bases that match TRBD2. CDR1 is SGHRS, CDR2 YFSETQ, per germline. This CDR3 has 18 residues. After removal of 0 bases from V and 5 bases from J, the junction contained 11 bases not matched to a gene. The CDR3: CASSLVSGRALLGDTQYF. CDR3 nucleotides: TGCGCCAGCAGCTTGGTTAGCGGGAGGGCCCTCTTGGGAGATACGCAGTATTTT.

The V call is TRBV6-1, the J call TRBJ1-4; D is perhaps TRBD1 (5 bases). The ends were cut back, 5 bases at V and 8 bases at J, with 18 bases in the middle. Germline CDR1 is MNHNS and CDR2 is SASEGT. This CDR3 is 15 amino acids long. The CDR3 loop is CASSPRAQVGEKLFF. The CDR3 DNA is TGTGCCAGCAGTCCCAGGGCGCAGGTTGGGGAAAAACTGTTTTTT.

This clonotype showed up many times. In nucleotides, the CDR3 is TGTGCCATCAGCCCTAGCGGGGTGAATGAGCAGTTCTTC. Its translation is CAISPSGVNEQFF. This sequence joins TRBV10-3 and TRBJ2-1; 9 bases are a match to TRBD2. The CDR3 consists of 13 residues. Germline-derived CDR1 and CDR2 are ENHRY and SYGVKD. The trim removed 6 bases at V and 7 bases at J, leaving 4 bases unmatched.

This clonotype appeared many times. The chain joins TRBV5-1 to TRBJ2-5; the match to TRBD2 covers 11 bases. V lost 3 bases and J lost 7; bases outside the gene matches: 8. The CDR3 totals 15 residues. CDR1 is SGHRS, CDR2 YFSETQ, per germline. In DNA form, the CDR3 reads TGCGCCAGCAGCTCGGCTAGCGGGAGGCAGGGGACCCAGTACTTC. The encoded protein is CASSSASGRQGTQYF.

The sample holds many counts of this clonotype. V is TRBV5-1 and J is TRBJ2-7; 9 bases line up with TRBD2. The V gene end was trimmed by 5 bases and the J gene end by 0 bases; junction bases not matched to a gene: 3. The CDR3 has 14 residues. CDR1 is SGHRS, CDR2 YFSETQ, per germline. CDR3 coding DNA: TGCGCCAGCAGGCGGACTAGCGTCTCCTACGAGCAGTACTTC. Translation: CASRRTSVSYEQYF.

This clonotype occurred a few times. This rearrangement joins TRBV6-1 to TRBJ1-2, with D unresolved. CDR3 length: 12 residues. Trimming stripped 11 bases from V and 4 bases from J, with 14 bases between. CDR1 MNHNS and CDR2 SASEGT come from the germline V gene. The CDR3 here is CAARRGSYGYTF. CDR3 DNA sequence: TGTGCCGCCAGACGGGGTTCCTATGGCTACACCTTC.

This clonotype was detected ten times or more. CDR3 sequence (DNA): TGCGCCAGCAGCCGCACCAAGGTCACAGATACGCAGTATTTT. Translating gives CASSRTKVTDTQYF. The rearrangement joins TRBV4-3 to TRBJ2-3; no firm D call. CDR3 size: 14 residues. CDR1 is LGHNA and CDR2 is YSLEER in the germline V gene. Trimming took off 4 bases at V and 2 bases at J, with 10 bases between the two ends.

This clonotype was seen at least ten times. This chain connects TRBV5-4 to TRBJ2-7, with 7 bases lining up with TRBD1. This CDR3 spans 14 amino acids. Germline V gene data show CDR1 as SGHNT and CDR2 as YYREEE (reference sequence). V gave up 6 bases and J gave up 3 bases; unmatched junction bases: 9. The CDR3 DNA is TGTGCCAGCACTCCGACAGGGTCCGACTACGAGCAGTACTTC. Its translation is CASTPTGSDYEQYF.